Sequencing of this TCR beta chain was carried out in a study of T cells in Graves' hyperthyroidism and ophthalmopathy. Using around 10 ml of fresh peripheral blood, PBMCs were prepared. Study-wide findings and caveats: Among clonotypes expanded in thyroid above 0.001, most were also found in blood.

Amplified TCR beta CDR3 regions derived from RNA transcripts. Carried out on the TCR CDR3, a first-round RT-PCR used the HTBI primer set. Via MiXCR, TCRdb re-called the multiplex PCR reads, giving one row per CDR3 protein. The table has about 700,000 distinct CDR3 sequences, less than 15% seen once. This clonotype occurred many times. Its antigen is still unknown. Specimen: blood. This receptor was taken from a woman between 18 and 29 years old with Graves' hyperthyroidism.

CDR3: CASSLGGSRNNEQFF. CDR3 DNA sequence: TGTGCCAGCAGCTTAGGCGGGAGTCGCAACAATGAGCAGTTCTTC. The chain employs TRBV13 and TRBJ2-1, with D maybe TRBD2 (6 bases). The germline CDR1 and CDR2 sequences are PRHDT and FYEKMQ (reference sequence). V was shortened by 0 bases and J by 5 bases, with 11 bases between the two germline ends. CDR3 size: 15 residues.